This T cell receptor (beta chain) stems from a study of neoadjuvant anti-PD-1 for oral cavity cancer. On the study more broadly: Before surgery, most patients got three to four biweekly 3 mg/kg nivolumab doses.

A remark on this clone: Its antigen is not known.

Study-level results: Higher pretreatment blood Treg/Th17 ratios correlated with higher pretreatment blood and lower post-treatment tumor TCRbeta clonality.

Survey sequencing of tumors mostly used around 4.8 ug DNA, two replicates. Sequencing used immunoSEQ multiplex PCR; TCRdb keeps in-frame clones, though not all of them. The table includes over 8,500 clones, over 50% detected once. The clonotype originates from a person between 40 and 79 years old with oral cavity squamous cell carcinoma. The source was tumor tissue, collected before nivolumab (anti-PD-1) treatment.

The CDR3 nucleotides are TGTGCCAGCAGCGTCCGTAGCGGGAGTACCGGGGAGCTGTTTTTT. Protein: CASSVRSGSTGELFF. V and J are TRBV9 and TRBJ2-2, with 9 bases lining up with TRBD2. CDR1 is SGDLS and CDR2 is YYNGEE in the germline V gene. The CDR3 loop spans 15 amino acids. The V and J ends lost 2 bases and 5 bases, in that order; junction bases with no gene match: 4.